The 3 T cell receptor beta chains below all came from one sample that was sequenced in a study of radiotherapy plus CTLA-4 blockade in lung cancer. The assay was immunoSEQ multiplex PCR, and TCRdb's table has in-frame clones only and misses some. The sample gives 50,000 to 70,000 clones, just under 85% of which show up once; more than 5.5% is in the top ten. The starting material was peripheral blood, obtained from a patient treated with radiotherapy plus ipilimumab. All receptors derive from a human donor with non-small cell lung cancer whose response to radiotherapy plus ipilimumab could not be evaluated.

The rearrangement joins TRBV18 to TRBJ1-1; no clear D gene. The germline V gene encodes CDR1 KGHSH and CDR2 LQKENI. Trimming took 4 bases from V and 2 from J, leaving 5 bases between them. CDR3 size: 12 residues. The CDR3 nucleotides read TGTGCCAGCTCACAGCTAAACACTGAAGCTTTCTTT. Protein: CASSQLNTEAFF.

The CDR3 region has the DNA TGTGCCAGCAGCTTGTTCAGGGGGCAGACCGGGGAGCTGTTTTTT. It translates to CASSLFRGQTGELFF. J is TRBJ2-2 and V is TRBV5-6, with 8 bases identical to TRBD1. From germline, CDR1 is SGHDT and CDR2 YYEEEE. The CDR3 sequence is 15 residues long. The junction had 4 bases not matched to a gene; V was cut back by 1 base and J by 5 bases.

V usage is TRBV5-1 and J usage is TRBJ2-3; TRBD1 matches at 7 bases. Germline-derived CDR1 and CDR2 are SGHRS and YFSETQ. V was clipped by 5 bases and J by 4 bases; unmatched bases: 4. The CDR3 sequence is 13 residues long. The CDR3 DNA reads as TGCGCCAGCAGACCAGGGGGACCAGATACGCAGTATTTT. It yields the protein CASRPGGPDTQYF. The whole variable domain, filled in from reference TRBV5-1 and TRBJ2-3, reads KAGVTQTPRYLIKTRGQQVTLSCSPISGHRSVSWYQQTPGQGLQFLFEYFSETQRNKGNFPGRFSGRQFSNSRSEMNVSTLELGDSALYLCASRPGGPDTQYFGPGTRLTVL.